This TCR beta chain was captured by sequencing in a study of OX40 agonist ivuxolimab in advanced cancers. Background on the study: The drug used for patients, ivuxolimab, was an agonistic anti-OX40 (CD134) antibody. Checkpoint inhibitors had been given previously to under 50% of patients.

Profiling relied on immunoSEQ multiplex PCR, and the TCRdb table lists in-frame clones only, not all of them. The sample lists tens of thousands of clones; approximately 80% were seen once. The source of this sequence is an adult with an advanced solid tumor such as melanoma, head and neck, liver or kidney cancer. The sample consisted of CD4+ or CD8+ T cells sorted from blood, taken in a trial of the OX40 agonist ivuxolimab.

CDR3 protein: CASSRTGTGGNEQYF. CDR3 DNA sequence: TGTGCCAGCAGCCGCACCGGGACAGGGGGCAACGAGCAGTACTTC. This chain uses TRBV6-1 with TRBJ2-7; 12 bases are a match to TRBD1. From germline, CDR1 is MNHNS and CDR2 SASEGT. V lost 6 bases and J lost 5; bases outside the gene matches: 8. This CDR3 has 15 residues.